The clone carrying this T cell receptor beta chain was observed once. The entry originates in a study of blood T cell repertoires in COVID-19. The CDR3 covers 17 residues. Germline loops: CDR1 LGHNA, CDR2 YNFKEQ. V was pared by 0 bases and J by 2 bases, with 17 bases between. Sequencing used immunoSEQ multiplex PCR; TCRdb keeps in-frame clones, though not all of them. The sample contains about 250,000 clones, 70% to 90% of which appear only once. The sample comprised peripheral blood. The V and J genes are TRBV4-2 and TRBJ2-7; D is unresolved. This TCR derives from a man aged 18 to 35 with active or convalescent COVID-19. In nucleotides, the CDR3 is TGTGCCAGCAGCCAAGATATCGGAGCGCTATCCCCCTACGAGCAGTACTTC. Translation: CASSQDIGALSPYEQYF.